This TCR beta chain was sequenced in a study of cytomegalovirus exposure and HLA in healthy donors (dated 2017 in TCRdb). Concerning the study at large: In an earlier analysis of 550 to 750 of the donors, approximately 260 Gb of sequence data and 90 million to 120 million unique TCR beta sequences from about 190 million T cells were reported. About 280 gigabases of sequencing data and approximately 84 million unique TCR sequences were included in an early release covering around 650 HLA-typed donors. Of the 300 to 450 genotyped donors, 75% to 85% were placed in the genetic ancestry cluster associated with self-reported Caucasian donors. The study was designed to test whether signatures of past pathogen exposure could be identified by cataloging public T cell receptors. The study used immunosequencing to profile the T cell repertoires of several hundred subjects and linked those repertoires to cytomegalovirus serostatus. Along with the approximately 700-subject first cohort, a separate validation cohort of roughly 110 different subjects was used. The study combined high-throughput TCR immunosequencing, statistical association of individual TCRs with disease status, and machine learning to predict cytomegalovirus infection status. A later analysis re-analyzed previously published TCR beta repertoires from about 600 donors and added high-resolution HLA genotyping to study TCR occurrence patterns. The later analysis used no new phenotypic data to find candidate immune exposures, relying instead on TCR beta sequences and their occurrence across donors. In an earlier analysis of roughly 580 of the donors, high-throughput TCR beta sequencing was used to judge whether each TCR beta V gene segment behaved as functional or pseudogenic. Alongside the repertoire data, information on donor age, sex, ethnicity and CMV serostatus was compiled. A later genetic analysis used genome-wide SNP genotypes for about 65% of the roughly 700 donors, treating that subset as a discovery cohort. All discovery cohort repertoires had been generated using a single sequencing platform. Class I and class II HLA loci were covered by the typing at four-digit resolution. Typing coverage varied by locus: roughly 629-630 donors for A, B, C, DRB1 and DQB1; roughly 510 for DQA1; over 600 for DPA1; 400 to 480 for DPB1. Because of strong linkage in the cohort, roughly five DR-DQ haplotypes were treated as single units for association and clustering. Across about 380 genotyped donors of the cohort, an average of about 250,000 unique TCR beta nucleotide sequences per donor were sequenced, and 15% to 20% of those sequences were non-productive.

Preparation of the library involved the immunoSEQ multiplex PCR assay. For the multiplex PCR, a mixture combining 60 forward primers for TCR Vbeta segments and 13 reverse primers for TCR Jbeta segments was used. The CDR3 region of rearranged TCR beta genes was amplified from genomic DNA with a multiplex PCR assay. Amplified TCR beta libraries were sequenced as 87-base-pair reads on the Illumina HiSeq System. Processing in the source paper ran as follows. A later analysis counted about 80 million unique TCR beta chains across the 670 or so repertoires, and around 9.9 million of these chains were shared by at least two donors. Raw reads were error-corrected and collapsed into unique sequences with a nearest-neighbor algorithm that merged closely related sequences to remove PCR and sequencing errors. V, D and J gene segments were assigned by aligning CDR3 sequences to IMGT reference sequences. For a sequence to be retained, at least a six-nucleotide match to both a V gene segment and a J gene segment was required. Rearrangements were called productive when the CDR3 lacked stop codons and stayed in frame with V and J; all others were non-productive. Following IMGT convention, CDR3 was defined as the stretch from the second conserved V-encoded cysteine to the conserved J-encoded phenylalanine. The earlier analysis of a few hundred of the donors excluded sequences that lacked an unambiguous match to a single V gene segment. An earlier analysis of about 600 of the donors called V segments functional above 56.7% productive rearrangements and segregating when the between-donor standard deviation exceeded 5%. To diagnose cytomegalovirus status from the catalog of TCR beta chain sequences, a statistical classification framework was built. In a later analysis, TCR nucleotide sequences were compared against IMGT/GENE-DB human TR gene sequences so that V and J genes could be assigned. In a later analysis, CDR3 sequences and most-parsimonious VDJ recombination scenarios were assigned using the TCRdist pipeline. A later analysis defined each TCR beta chain by its CDR3 amino acid sequence plus V-gene family, and excluded reads lacking a unique V-gene family. A later analysis removed roughly 590 highly shared, low-generation-probability nucleotide sequences to deal with suspected cross-contamination and a sequencing artifact. A later analysis calculated a clonal expansion index for each public chain from normalized within-repertoire ranks of inferred template counts. A later analysis computed generation probabilities with a VDJ recombination model fitted to out-of-frame rearrangements, and checked the results against IGoR. In a later analysis, TCR-TCR, TCR-HLA and TCR-CMV co-occurrence was scored with hypergeometric tests, and a repertoire-size bias correction was applied to TCR pairs. In a later analysis, false discovery rates were estimated by permuting HLA or CMV assignments 20 times. A later analysis grouped co-occurring TCRs with DBSCAN, adding TCRdist sequence similarity when clustering within HLA-allele-positive subsets. Co-occurrence clustering excluded repertoires with fewer than 30,000 or more than 120,000 public chains, plus five with anomalous nucleotide sharing. This is the immuneACCESS table as TCRdb keeps it, with only in-frame sequences that have V and J called. A part of the clones is gone; compared with another copy, unresolved V genes explain less than half, and the rest is unexplained. For V, J and clone size, that table is used; D and trimming come from the DNA. This sample lists 150,000 to 200,000 clones; roughly 70% were detected once. More than 9% of the sample is held by the ten biggest clonotypes.

The cohort comprised more than 550 healthy bone marrow donors. All cohort members were sampled while nominally healthy, although unrecorded immune exposures were likely present. The donor tested CMV seropositive, placing the donor among the 289 seropositive members of the cohort. A peripheral blood sample was collected from each donor, and TCR beta sequencing was performed on peripheral blood mononuclear cells. Genomic DNA was extracted from the blood cell samples with the Qiagen DNeasy Blood Extraction Kit. Overall results and qualifications from the work: Cytomegalovirus status was reported to be diagnosed by the classifier with high specificity and sensitivity in both the original and validation cohorts. A few of the identified cytomegalovirus-associated TCR beta chains were confirmed in vitro to be specific for cytomegalovirus antigens. Correlated functional status among segregating V segments might be attributable to linkage disequilibrium, but an unknown experimental factor could not be ruled out. HLA typing was unavailable for some donors at each locus, so association tests used only the typed subset. When HLA alleles, especially DR and DQ, strongly co-occurred, TCR associations were difficult to assign to individual alleles. In a later analysis, HLA-associated TCR beta chains were found to be more clonally expanded and to have lower generation probabilities than equally common non-associated chains. A later analysis found that most CMV-associated TCR beta chains appeared HLA-restricted, with HLA associations seemingly driven largely by CMV exposure. In a later analysis, the rate of TCR association differed among HLA loci, with DRB1 alleles having the most associated TCRs and HLA-C alleles having the fewest. A further reported finding was that TCR beta sequences accurately predicted the HLA-A and HLA-B alleles for most subjects in the first cohort. The study gave a list of over 150 TCR beta chains associated with cytomegalovirus. The authors suggested that the approach could potentially be generalized to other disease states and immunological phenotypes. A cluster of highly shared sequence variants was judged likely to represent a technical artifact of the sequencing pipeline. Because the 87-base-pair reads could not distinguish some IMGT-functional V segments, including TRBV6-2 and TRBV6-3, those segments were excluded. A later analysis associated about 17,000 TCR beta sequences with specific HLA alleles at a false discovery rate of 0.05. Compared with the roughly 710-donor mean, donors in an Asian-associated ancestry cluster had fewer N-insertions in productive TCRs, according to a later genetic analysis. In a later genetic analysis, a missense DCLRE1C variant was associated with V-gene and J-gene trimming of TCR beta chains, and the association was replicated in an independent cohort. The cohort was sequenced for TCR beta chains only, and without alpha or paired-chain data the features that could be detected were limited. While some public TCRs were present in many individuals, most TCR sequences turned up only very rarely across donors. Broadly in line with IMGT annotations, most TCR beta V segments showed up in productive rearrangements about 87% or about 30% of the time in an earlier analysis of roughly 590 of the donors. The only immune exposure information available for the cohort was CMV serostatus. Sequencing depth was assumed to be roughly uniform across donors in the presence/absence analyses, though that assumption may not hold. A later analysis reported that several top co-occurrence clusters appeared linked to parvovirus B19, influenza, CMV and Epstein-Barr virus. Because counts were too low, about 18 rarely observed V segments, including chromosome 9 orphons, were excluded from the earlier analysis of around 640 of the donors.

With regard to this clone: Its antigen is currently not known. No qualities accompany the bases; no much larger clone lies one base away.

CDR1 and CDR2 (MNHEY, SMNVEV) derive from the germline V gene (reference sequence). The CDR3 goes from the cysteine to the phenylalanine over 14 residues. Only CDR3 DNA is held: 42 bases, read in frame from base 1. Deletion took 3 bases off V and 5 bases off J, with a span of 11 bases between the germline ends. Sequenced input: PBMCs. The V and J genes are TRBV27 and TRBJ2-1; the D gene is perhaps TRBD2, on 6 matching bases. This receptor was obtained from a man aged 30 to 45 in good health and CMV-seropositive. The encoded CDR3 is CASSFGGADNEQFF. The nucleotide sequence is given as TGTGCCAGCAGTTTCGGGGGAGCCGACAATGAGCAGTTCTTC.